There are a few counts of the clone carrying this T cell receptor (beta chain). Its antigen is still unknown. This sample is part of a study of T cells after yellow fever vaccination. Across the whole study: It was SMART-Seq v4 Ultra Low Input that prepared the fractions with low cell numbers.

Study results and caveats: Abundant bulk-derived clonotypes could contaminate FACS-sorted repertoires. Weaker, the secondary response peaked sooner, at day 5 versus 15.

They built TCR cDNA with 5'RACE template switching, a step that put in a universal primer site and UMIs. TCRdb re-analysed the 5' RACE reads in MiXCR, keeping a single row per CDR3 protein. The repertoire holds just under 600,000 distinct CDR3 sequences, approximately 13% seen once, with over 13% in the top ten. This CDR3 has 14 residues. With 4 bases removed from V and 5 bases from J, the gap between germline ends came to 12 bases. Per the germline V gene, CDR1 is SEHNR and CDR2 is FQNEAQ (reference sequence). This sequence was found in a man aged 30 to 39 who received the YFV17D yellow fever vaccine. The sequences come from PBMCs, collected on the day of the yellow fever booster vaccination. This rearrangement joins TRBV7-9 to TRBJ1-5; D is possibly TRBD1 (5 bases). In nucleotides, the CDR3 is TGTGCCAGCAGCTATGAACAGGTCCATCAGCCCCAGCATTTT. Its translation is CASSYEQVHQPQHF.